The 18 T cell receptor beta chains given below trace back to one sample, sequenced in a study of PD-1 blockade in classical Hodgkin lymphoma (dated by TCRdb to about 2020). The library was produced with the immunoSEQ multiplex PCR assay. This immuneACCESS table, as held by TCRdb, lists in-frame sequences with V and J called but not all clones. Of the missing ones, under half trace to an unresolved V gene in checked studies; the others have no known cause. The sample data list around 41,000 clones, and around 78% of these were observed just once. Roughly 11% of the sample is in the top ten clones. Read against the paper, the sample's time point label means: cycle 1 day 1 (C1D1), immediately before nivolumab initiation. Every trial patient had relapsed after autologous stem cell transplantation, and cohorts A, B and C differed in prior brentuximab vedotin exposure. This specimen was peripheral blood mononuclear cells (PBMCs), taken at baseline. The receptors here all came from a human donor with classical Hodgkin lymphoma.

The V gene is TRBV2, the J gene TRBJ2-5; D is ambiguous. In germline, CDR1 is SNHLY, CDR2 FYNNEI. The CDR3 runs to 11 residues. Trimming removed 3 bases at V and 5 bases at J, with 4 bases between. The CDR3, as DNA: TGTGCCAGCAGTGATTGGGAGACCCAGTACTTC. Its translation: CASSDWETQYF.

The chain combines TRBV19 with TRBJ1-5; 7 bases are shared with TRBD1. CDR3 length: 16 amino acids. J was trimmed by 1 base and V by 4 bases; bases with no gene match: 7. The V gene's germline CDR1 is LNHDA and CDR2 SQIVND (reference sequence). Here the CDR3 DNA reads TGTGCCAGTAGTAGGACAGGTGTGAAGAGCAATCAGCCCCAGCATTTT. Translated, it gives CASSRTGVKSNQPQHF.

This sequence joins TRBV19 and TRBJ2-7; 11 positions agree with TRBD2. The CDR3 has 17 amino acids. V lost 2 bases to trimming and J lost 3 bases; unmatched junction nucleotides: 9. CDR1 and CDR2 (germline): LNHDA, SQIVND (reference sequence). CDR3 bases: TGTGCCAGTAGTATACGTGGCACTAGCGGGAGTATCTACGAGCAGTACTTC. This translates into CASSIRGTSGSIYEQYF.

The rearrangement joins TRBV18 to TRBJ1-4; the D gene is possibly TRBD1 (5 bases). The V end was cut by 2 bases, the J end by 11 bases, with 12 bases between. CDR1 and CDR2 (germline): KGHSH, LQKENI. The CDR3 is 13 amino acids. CDR3 residues: CASSPRTKGKLFF. The CDR3 DNA is TGTGCCAGCTCACCAAGGACAAAGGGGAAACTGTTTTTT.

In its sample, this clone is medium-sized. This chain links TRBV19 with TRBJ1-2, with D maybe TRBD1 (5 bases). Deletions cut 7 bases from V and 5 bases from J, with 20 bases between. The CDR3 sequence is 15 residues long. Germline V gives CDR1 LNHDA, CDR2 SQIVND (reference sequence). CDR3 sequence: CASTHLLGASYGYTF. CDR3 nucleotides: TGTGCCAGTACTCACCTACTCGGGGCTTCTTATGGCTACACCTTC.

The table lists this clone with a few counts. The V call is TRBV10-3, the J call TRBJ2-5, with 8 bases that match TRBD2. V lost 6 bases to trimming and J lost 1 base; unmatched junction nucleotides: 4. The germline V gene has CDR1 ENHRY and CDR2 SYGVKD. CDR3 length: 14 residues. The CDR3 sequence is CAISLTSAQETQYF. The CDR3 bases are TGTGCCATCAGCCTGACTAGCGCCCAAGAGACCCAGTACTTC.

The V and J genes are TRBV7-2 and TRBJ1-6, with TRBD1 matching 7 bases. The germline gives CDR1 SGHTA, CDR2 FQGNSA. This CDR3 spans 16 amino acids. Unmatched junction bases numbered 4, after V lost 5 bases and J lost 0 bases. CDR3 nucleotides: TGTGCCAGCAGCCAGACAGGGAGCTCCTATAATTCACCCCTCCACTTT. It is translated as CASSQTGSSYNSPLHF.

Only a few counts were recorded for this clone. The chain couples TRBV29-1 to TRBJ1-1, with D unclear. Per germline, CDR1 SQVTM and CDR2 ANQGSEA. CDR3 length: 15 amino acids. V was shortened by 4 bases and J by 8 bases, with 23 bases between the two germline ends. CDR3: CSVVSPGQRNDEAFF. Written as DNA, the CDR3 is TGCAGCGTTGTCTCTCCAGGCCAGAGAAACGACGAAGCTTTCTTT.

This sequence joins TRBV6-1 and TRBJ1-5, with a tentative D call TRBD1 (5 bases). Between the trimmed V and J ends, which lost 7 bases and 4 bases, there was a span of 14 bases. The CDR3 has 14 residues. The germline CDR1 and CDR2 sequences are MNHNS and SASEGT. The CDR3 is CASIRGAGNQPQHF. CDR3 sequence (DNA): TGTGCCAGCATCCGAGGGGCTGGAAATCAGCCCCAGCATTTT.

The rearrangement joins TRBV6-7 to TRBJ1-5; 7 positions match TRBD1. TRBV6-7 is placed among ORFs of uncertain function. This CDR3 spans 14 amino acids. V was clipped by 7 bases and J by 5 bases; unmatched bases: 8. The CDR3 DNA follows: TGTGCCAGCAAGGGGGACAGAGGGGATCAGCCCCAGCATTTT. This translates into CASKGDRGDQPQHF.

The CDR3 bases are TGTGCCAGCAGCTTGATCGGCTCCTACGAGCAGTACTTC. Protein: CASSLIGSYEQYF. The gene calls are TRBV5-6 and TRBJ2-7; D is unresolved. V lost 1 base, J lost 0 bases, and 5 bases lay in between. CDR3 length: 13 residues. Germline assignment: CDR1 SGHDT and CDR2 YYEEEE.

CDR3 loop: CASSDEGFRGNQPQHF. The CDR3 DNA sequence: TGTGCCAGCAGTGATGAGGGGTTCCGGGGCAATCAGCCCCAGCATTTT. The chain has TRBV2 and TRBJ1-5, with a possible D match to TRBD1 (5 bases). Germline-derived CDR1 and CDR2 are SNHLY and FYNNEI. The CDR3 length is 16 residues. Between the trimmed V and J ends, which lost 3 bases and 2 bases, there was a span of 14 bases.

CDR3 amino acids: CASRNLGIPNQPQHF. In DNA, the CDR3 is TGTGCCAGCAGGAACCTCGGGATCCCCAATCAGCCCCAGCATTTT. V usage is TRBV6-5 and J usage is TRBJ1-5, with no clear D. V was pared by 6 bases and J by 3 bases, with 15 bases between. CDR3 size: 15 residues. Looked up from germline, CDR1 is MNHEY and CDR2 is SVGAGI.

The chain couples TRBV19 to TRBJ1-2; unclear D gene. The CDR3 is made up of 13 amino acids. Germline CDR1 and CDR2: LNHDA and SQIVND (reference sequence). V was trimmed by 10 bases and J by 0 bases, leaving 12 bases between them. The CDR3 DNA reads TGTGCCACCACCTCGAGGGCTAACTATGGCTACACCTTC. It is translated as CATTSRANYGYTF.

The chain is built from TRBV27 and TRBJ2-7; 7 bases align to TRBD1. The V gene end was trimmed by 2 bases and the J gene end by 1 base; junction bases not matched to a gene: 5. Per the germline V gene, CDR1 is MNHEY and CDR2 is SMNVEV (reference sequence). There are 15 residues in the CDR3. CDR3: CASSLRDSLSYEQYF. CDR3 nucleotides: TGTGCCAGCAGTTTACGGGACAGCTTATCCTACGAGCAGTACTTC.

This rearrangement joins TRBV7-9 to TRBJ2-5, with 8 bases matching TRBD1. V lost 5 bases and J lost 5; bases outside the gene matches: 13. From germline, CDR1 is SEHNR and CDR2 FQNEAQ (reference sequence). This CDR3 has 16 residues. The CDR3 is CASSNRGQGAGETQYF. The CDR3 region has the DNA TGTGCCAGCAGCAATCGAGGGCAGGGGGCTGGGGAGACCCAGTACTTC.

This chain connects TRBV6-5 to TRBJ2-5; D is unresolved. The ends were cut back, 2 bases at V and 2 bases at J, with 12 bases in the middle. CDR3 length equals 15 residues. Germline V gene data show CDR1 as MNHEY and CDR2 as SVGAGI. The CDR3 nucleotides read TGTGCCAGCAGTTACCGAGGCAACTTTCAAGAGACCCAGTACTTC. Translating gives CASSYRGNFQETQYF.

V and J are TRBV27 and TRBJ2-7; D perhaps matches TRBD2 (5 bases). V gave up 8 bases and J gave up 0 bases, with 8 bases separating them. Germline-derived CDR1 and CDR2 are MNHEY and SMNVEV (reference sequence). The CDR3 contains 12 residues. Written as DNA, the CDR3 is TGTGCCAGCTATGGGAGCTCCTACGAGCAGTACTTC. It codes for CASYGSSYEQYF.